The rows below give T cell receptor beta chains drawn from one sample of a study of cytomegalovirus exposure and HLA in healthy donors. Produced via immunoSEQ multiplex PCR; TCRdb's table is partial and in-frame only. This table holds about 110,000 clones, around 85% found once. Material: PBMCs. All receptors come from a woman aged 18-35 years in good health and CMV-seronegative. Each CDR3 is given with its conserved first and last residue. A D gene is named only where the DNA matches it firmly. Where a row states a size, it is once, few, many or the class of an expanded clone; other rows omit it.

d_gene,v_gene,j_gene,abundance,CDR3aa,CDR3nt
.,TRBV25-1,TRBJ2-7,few,CASSRTDSYEQYF,TGTGCCAGCAGCCGGACAGACTCCTACGAGCAGTACTTC
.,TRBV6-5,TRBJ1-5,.,CASGFSGTPDQPQHF,TGTGCCAGCGGCTTTTCCGGGACACCAGATCAGCCCCAGCATTTT
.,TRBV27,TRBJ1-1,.,CASSIGQEAFF,TGTGCCAGCAGTATTGGACAGGAAGCTTTCTTT
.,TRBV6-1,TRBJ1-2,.,CASNKARDGYTF,TGTGCCAGCAACAAAGCCCGGGATGGCTACACCTTC
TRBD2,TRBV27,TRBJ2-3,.,CASSPITSGGPTDTQYF,TGTGCCAGCAGTCCGATAACTAGCGGGGGGCCGACAGATACGCAGTATTTT
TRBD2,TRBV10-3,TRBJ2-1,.,CAISESGGSYNEQFF,TGTGCCATCAGTGAGTCGGGGGGGTCCTACAATGAGCAGTTCTTC
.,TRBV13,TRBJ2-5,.,CASSEASRQETQYF,TGTGCCAGCAGCGAGGCTAGCAGGCAAGAGACCCAGTACTTC
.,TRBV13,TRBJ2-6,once,CASSLDRSGANVLTF,TGTGCCAGCAGCTTAGACAGGTCTGGGGCCAACGTCCTGACTTTC
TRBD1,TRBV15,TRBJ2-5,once,CATSGGTGLRETQYF,TGTGCCACCAGCGGAGGGACAGGGTTACGAGAGACCCAGTACTTC
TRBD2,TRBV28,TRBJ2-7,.,CASSLTAGGHYEQYF,TGTGCCAGCAGTTTAACGGCGGGGGGGCACTACGAGCAGTACTTC
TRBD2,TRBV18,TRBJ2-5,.,CASSPSGAQETQYF,TGTGCCAGCTCACCAAGCGGGGCCCAAGAGACCCAGTACTTC
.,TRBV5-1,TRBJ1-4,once,CASSPGIGTNEKLFF,TGCGCCAGCAGCCCGGGGATTGGAACTAATGAAAAACTGTTTTTT
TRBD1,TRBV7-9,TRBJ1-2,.,CASRAVEEGALSGYTF,TGTGCCAGCAGGGCCGTTGAGGAGGGGGCTCTGAGCGGCTACACCTTC
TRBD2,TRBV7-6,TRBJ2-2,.,CASSLAGLAGGTTGELFF,TGTGCCAGCAGCTTAGCCGGACTAGCGGGGGGTACCACCGGGGAGCTGTTTTTT
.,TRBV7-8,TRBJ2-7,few,CASSFPATSLPDEQYF,TGTGCCAGCAGCTTCCCGGCAACTAGCCTACCTGACGAGCAGTACTTC
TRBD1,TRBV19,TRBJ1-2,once,CASFRTGGADGYTF,TGTGCCAGTTTTCGGACAGGGGGCGCGGATGGCTACACCTTC
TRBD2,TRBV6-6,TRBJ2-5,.,CASSSAGGQETQYF,TGTGCCAGCAGTTCCGCGGGGGGCCAGGAGACCCAGTACTTC
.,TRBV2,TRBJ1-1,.,CATRGGTEAFF,TGTGCCACGAGGGGGGGTACTGAAGCTTTCTTT
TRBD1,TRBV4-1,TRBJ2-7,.,CASSPQTGDYEQYF,TGCGCCAGCAGCCCCCAAACAGGGGACTACGAGCAGTACTTC
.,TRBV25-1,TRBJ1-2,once,CASSWGGGYTF,TGTGCCAGCAGTTGGGGGGGCGGCTACACCTTC
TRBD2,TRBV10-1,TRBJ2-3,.,CASSGRGLAGSTDTQYF,TGCGCCAGCAGTGGCCGGGGCCTAGCGGGGAGCACAGATACGCAGTATTTT
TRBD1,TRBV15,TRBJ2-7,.,CATSGYDRVADEQYF,TGTGCCACCAGCGGTTACGACAGGGTAGCCGACGAGCAGTACTTC
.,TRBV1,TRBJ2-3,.,CTSSHTSGGSTDTQYF,TGCACCAGCAGCCACACTAGCGGGGGGTCCACAGATACGCAGTATTTT
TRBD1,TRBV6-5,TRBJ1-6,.,CASSYWTGSNSPLHF,TGTGCCAGCAGTTACTGGACAGGATCAAATTCACCCCTCCACTTT
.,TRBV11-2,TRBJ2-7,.,CASSLGTGFHEQYF,TGTGCCAGCAGCTTAGGAACAGGGTTCCACGAGCAGTACTTC
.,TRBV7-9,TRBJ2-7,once,CASSKDTGNEQYF,TGTGCCAGCAGCAAAGATACAGGGAACGAGCAGTACTTC
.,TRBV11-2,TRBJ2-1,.,CASSLNNEQFF,TGTGCCAGCAGCCTTAACAATGAGCAGTTCTTC